The 22 T cell receptor beta chains in this list originate from one sample, sequenced in a study of CD8 T cells in Susac syndrome. Reverse transcription of about 0.45 to 1 ug RNA was performed with random hexamers. TCRdb recomputed calls from the immunoSEQ multiplex PCR reads with MiXCR, one row per CDR3 protein. This table has 160,000 or so distinct CDR3 sequences, 90% to 95% appearing once. The sequenced sample was CD4+ T cells from PBMCs. These receptors were collected from a human donor in good health.

V usage is TRBV3-1 and J usage is TRBJ1-1; D ambiguous. CDR1 LGHDT and CDR2 YNNKEL come from the germline V gene (reference sequence). This CDR3 region has 13 residues. Deletions cut 2 bases from V and 11 bases from J, with 15 bases between. This CDR3 is CASSQSRPKEAFF. The CDR3 bases are TGTGCCAGCAGCCAAAGTCGACCGAAGGAGGCTTTCTTT. Combining the CDR3 with reference TRBV3-1 and TRBJ1-1 gives the whole variable domain DTAVSQTPKYLVTQMGNDKSIKCEQNLGHDTMYWYKQDSKKFLKIMFSYNNKELIINETVPNRFSPKSPDKAHLNLHINSLELGDSAVYFCASSQSRPKEAFFGQGTRLTVV.

The chain couples TRBV20-1 to TRBJ1-1; tentatively, D is TRBD1 (5 bases). V lost 6 bases and J 4 bases, leaving 18 bases between the germline ends. In germline, CDR1 is DFQATT, CDR2 SNEGSKA (reference sequence). The CDR3 contains 14 residues. Here the CDR3 DNA reads TGCAGTGCCAGCTCCCAGGGCACGAGCACTGAAGCTTTCTTT. Its protein product is CSASSQGTSTEAFF.

This chain links TRBV7-2 with TRBJ1-6; maybe TRBD1 (6 bases). The CDR3 covers 14 residues. Germline CDR1 reads SGHTA; CDR2 reads FQGNSA. V was pared by 5 bases and J by 7 bases, with 12 bases between. CDR3 DNA sequence: TGTGCCAGCAGCCTACAGGGATGGAATTCACCCCTCCACTTT. This gives the protein CASSLQGWNSPLHF.

The chain recombines TRBV5-1 with TRBJ1-1; TRBD1 matches 9 bases. Germline CDR1 reads SGHRS; CDR2 reads YFSETQ. The J segment lost 0 bases and the V segment lost 5 bases, leaving 5 bases of the junction unmatched. The CDR3 has 15 residues. The CDR3 region is CASSLWTGVNTEAFF. Written as DNA, the CDR3 is TGCGCCAGCAGTCTATGGACAGGGGTGAACACTGAAGCTTTCTTT.

This clonotype was recorded only once. The genes are TRBV29-1 and TRBJ2-7; D gene unclear. Trimming stripped 7 bases from V and 3 bases from J, with 10 bases between. Germline CDR1 SQVTM, CDR2 ANQGSEA. This CDR3 comprises 11 residues. The CDR3 DNA sequence: TGCAGCGCGGGTAGGTTCTACGAGCAGTACTTC. The encoded protein is CSAGRFYEQYF.

This sequence joins TRBV4-1 and TRBJ2-7; tentatively, D is TRBD1 (6 bases). The CDR3 has 15 amino acids. V was clipped by 8 bases and J by 2 bases, with 19 bases between them. CDR1 is MGHRA, CDR2 YSYEKL, per germline. The DNA of the CDR3 is TGCGCCAGCTTTCCCCCAAGGGACACTCCCTACGAGCAGTACTTC. It codes for CASFPPRDTPYEQYF.

The gene calls are TRBV7-9 and TRBJ2-5; D not certain. V was pared by 1 base and J by 2 bases, with 8 bases between. Germline V gene data show CDR1 as SEHNR and CDR2 as FQNEAQ (reference sequence). This CDR3 comprises 14 residues. DNA of the CDR3: TGTGCCAGCAGCTTAGTATCAGTTCAAGAGACCCAGTACTTC. It specifies CASSLVSVQETQYF. Full variable domain (outside the CDR3, taken from reference TRBV7-9 and TRBJ2-5): DTGVSQNPRHKITKRGQNVTFRCDPISEHNRLYWYRQTLGQGPEFLTYFQNEAQLEKSRLLSDRFSAERPKGSFSTLEIQRTEQGDSAMYLCASSLVSVQETQYFGPGTRLLVL.

This sequence joins TRBV28 and TRBJ1-2; the match to TRBD1 covers 7 bases. The germline V gene encodes CDR1 MDHEN and CDR2 SYDVKM. This CDR3 spans 13 amino acids. V shed 8 bases and J 0 bases; nucleotides not matched to a gene: 3. The CDR3 region has the DNA TGTGCCAGCTCAACAGGGGCTAACTATGGCTACACCTTC. Amino acid sequence: CASSTGANYGYTF.

V is TRBV7-9 and J is TRBJ1-2; D not certain. This CDR3 is built from 12 residues. Per the germline V gene, CDR1 is SEHNR and CDR2 is FQNEAQ (reference sequence). Trimming took 5 bases from V and 2 from J, leaving 6 bases between them. The CDR3 DNA follows: TGTGCCAGCAGCAACGACAACTATGGCTACACCTTC. Protein: CASSNDNYGYTF. Variable domain in full (rest from reference TRBV7-9 and TRBJ1-2): DTGVSQNPRHKITKRGQNVTFRCDPISEHNRLYWYRQTLGQGPEFLTYFQNEAQLEKSRLLSDRFSAERPKGSFSTLEIQRTEQGDSAMYLCASSNDNYGYTFGSGTRLTVV.

The V and J genes are TRBV10-3 and TRBJ2-2; D is ambiguous. CDR1 and CDR2 (germline): ENHRY, SYGVKD. V lost 6 bases to trimming and J lost 4 bases, with 12 bases between them. This CDR3 has 14 amino acids. The CDR3 region has the DNA TGTGCCATCAGGTCTACGACCGTCACCGGGGAGCTGTTTTTT. Protein: CAIRSTTVTGELFF.

The V gene is TRBV20-1, the J gene TRBJ2-2; TRBD1 matches 7 bases. Germline V gives CDR1 DFQATT, CDR2 SNEGSKA (reference sequence). The CDR3 extends over 14 amino acids. Losses at the gene ends were 4 bases for V and 4 bases for J; bases not matched to a gene: 6. CDR3 nucleotide sequence: TGCAGTGCTACCCCCACAGGGGTCACCGGGGAGCTGTTTTTT. This codes for CSATPTGVTGELFF.

V gene TRBV2 combines with J gene TRBJ2-2; 14 nucleotides agree with TRBD2. The germline V gene encodes CDR1 SNHLY and CDR2 FYNNEI. This CDR3 is built from 17 residues. The J segment lost 6 bases and the V segment lost 4 bases, leaving 7 bases of the junction unmatched. The chain's CDR3 is CASSARGLAGVAGELFF. The CDR3 region has the DNA TGTGCCAGCAGTGCCAGGGGACTAGCGGGAGTCGCCGGGGAGCTGTTTTTT. Based on the CDR3 plus reference TRBV2 and TRBJ2-2, the full variable domain is EPEVTQTPSHQVTQMGQEVILRCVPISNHLYFYWYRQILGQKVEFLVSFYNNEISEKSEIFDDQFSVERPDGSNFTLKIRSTKLEDSAMYFCASSARGLAGVAGELFFGEGSRLTVL.

The rearrangement uses TRBV7-2 and TRBJ2-4; D remains ambiguous. Germline CDR1 and CDR2: SGHTA and FQGNSA. The CDR3 sequence is 12 residues long. Trimming cost V 5 bases and J 7 bases, with 9 bases left between them. CDR3 bases: TGTGCCAGCAGCCTCAGTTTTAACATTCAGTACTTC. Translating gives CASSLSFNIQYF.

V usage is TRBV19 and J usage is TRBJ1-2, with 8 positions matching TRBD1. The CDR3 sequence is 12 residues long. The germline CDR1 and CDR2 sequences are LNHDA and SQIVND (reference sequence). J was trimmed by 5 bases and V by 9 bases; bases with no gene match: 5. CDR3 amino acids: CASTGGWYGYTF. The CDR3 DNA reads TGTGCCAGCACAGGGGGATGGTATGGCTACACCTTC.

This rearrangement joins TRBV7-2 to TRBJ2-3, with 8 nucleotides matching TRBD1. The length of the CDR3 is 15 residues. Trimming cost V 3 bases and J 7 bases; bases outside gene matches: 9. Germline CDR1 is SGHTA and CDR2 is FQGNSA. The CDR3 is CASSFGAGGRNTQYF. The CDR3 nucleotides read TGTGCCAGCAGCTTCGGGGCAGGGGGCCGAAATACGCAGTATTTT.

V usage is TRBV5-1 and J usage is TRBJ2-7; the D gene is possibly TRBD1 (6 bases). Germline V gives CDR1 SGHRS, CDR2 YFSETQ. V dropped 0 bases and J dropped 9 bases, with 13 bases sitting between them. The CDR3 totals 13 residues. The CDR3 nucleotides are TGCGCCAGCAGCTTGGGGACAGCCACGGGGCAGTACTTC. This codes for CASSLGTATGQYF.

The rearrangement links TRBV24-1 to TRBJ2-1, with 8 nucleotides matching TRBD1. There are 17 residues in the CDR3. Germline assignment: CDR1 KGHDR and CDR2 SFDVKD. V lost 0 bases and J lost 0; bases outside the gene matches: 3. The CDR3 is CATSDLGQGSSYNEQFF. In DNA, the CDR3 is TGTGCCACCAGTGATTTGGGACAGGGAAGCTCCTACAATGAGCAGTTCTTC.

The chain joins TRBV20-1 to TRBJ2-2; TRBD2 matches at 8 bases. Germline values: CDR1 DFQATT, CDR2 SNEGSKA (reference sequence). Trimming removed 3 bases from V and 5 bases from J; junction bases left unmatched: 8. The CDR3 runs 15 residues. The CDR3 region is CSARRAGVQTGELFF. Written as DNA, the CDR3 is TGCAGTGCTAGGCGAGCGGGAGTTCAAACCGGGGAGCTGTTTTTT.

The J gene is TRBJ2-7, the V gene TRBV3-1, with TRBD1 matching 8 bases. CDR1 LGHDT and CDR2 YNNKEL come from the germline V gene (reference sequence). The CDR3 contains 15 residues. V was pared by 1 base and J by 3 bases, with 5 bases of the junction left unmatched. The CDR3 DNA sequence: TGTGCCAGCAGCCAAGGGGGGACAGGAAACTACGAGCAGTACTTC. Its protein product is CASSQGGTGNYEQYF.

The rearrangement joins TRBV9 to TRBJ1-1, with a weak D call TRBD1 (6 bases). Trimming pared 0 bases from V and 4 bases from J, leaving 13 bases between. Per germline, CDR1 SGDLS and CDR2 YYNGEE. The CDR3 runs to 15 residues. The CDR3 region is CASSVDGGRGTEAFF. The CDR3 region has the DNA TGTGCCAGCAGCGTAGATGGGGGGCGAGGCACTGAAGCTTTCTTT. The full variable domain, rest sourced from reference TRBV9 and TRBJ1-1, is DSGVTQTPKHLITATGQRVTLRCSPRSGDLSVYWYQQSLDQGLQFLIQYYNGEERAKGNILERFSAQQFPDLHSELNLSSLELGDSALYFCASSVDGGRGTEAFFGQGTRLTVV.

The genes are TRBV20-1 and TRBJ2-5; no clear D. Trimming shortened V by 6 bases and J by 4 bases, and 12 bases separated the two germline ends. The germline V gene has CDR1 DFQATT and CDR2 SNEGSKA (reference sequence). This CDR3 is 12 amino acids long. The CDR3 region is CSAPGSRETQYF. The CDR3 nucleotides read TGCAGTGCCCCGGGTAGCCGAGAGACCCAGTACTTC.

V usage is TRBV6-5 and J usage is TRBJ2-1, with D unclear. V was shortened by 3 bases and J by 5 bases, with 26 bases between the two germline ends. CDR3 length equals 19 residues. Germline lookup yields CDR1 MNHEY and CDR2 SVGAGI. DNA of the CDR3: TGTGCCAGCAGTTATCGGGCCCCGGCCCAGTCCATGATTGACAATGAGCAGTTCTTC. Protein sequence: CASSYRAPAQSMIDNEQFF.